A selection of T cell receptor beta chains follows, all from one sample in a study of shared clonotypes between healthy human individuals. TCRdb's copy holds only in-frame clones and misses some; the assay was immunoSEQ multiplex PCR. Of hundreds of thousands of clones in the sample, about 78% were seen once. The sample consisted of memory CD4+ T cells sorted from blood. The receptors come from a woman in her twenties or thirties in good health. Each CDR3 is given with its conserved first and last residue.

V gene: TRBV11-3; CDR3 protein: CASSFGTYGRGETQYF
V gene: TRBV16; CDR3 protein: CASSQWGGAAYEQYF
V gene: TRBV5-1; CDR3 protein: CASSLVGMNTEAFF
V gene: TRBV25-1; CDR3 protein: CASSESRSNEQFF
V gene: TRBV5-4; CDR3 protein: CASSEPGRNYGYTF
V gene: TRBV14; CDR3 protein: CASSQVGGGRRETQYF
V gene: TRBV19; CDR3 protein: CASSSPGANVLTF
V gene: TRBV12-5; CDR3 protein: CASGSSLFRDRGTAGRKETQYF
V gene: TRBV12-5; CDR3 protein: CASGSGQGANTQYF
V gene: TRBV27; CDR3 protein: CASSLAGADYEQYF
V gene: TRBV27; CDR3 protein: CASSFQGAAGYTF
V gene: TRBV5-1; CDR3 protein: CASSTGQDNTEAFF
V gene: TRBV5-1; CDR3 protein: CASRVAVTGAYEQYF
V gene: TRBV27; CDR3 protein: CASSQPQHF
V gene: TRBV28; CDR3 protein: CASGAFLYEQYF
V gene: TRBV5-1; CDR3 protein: CASSQQFENTEAFF
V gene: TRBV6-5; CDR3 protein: CASSKNREGSQHF
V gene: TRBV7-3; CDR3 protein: CASSPSGPTVEQFF
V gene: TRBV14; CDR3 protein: CASSLGRTATNEKLFF
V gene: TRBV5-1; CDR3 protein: CASSLVSSGANVLTF
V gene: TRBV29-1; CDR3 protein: CSVDSGDSFYEQYF
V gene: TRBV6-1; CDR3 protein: CASSEPETYNEQFF
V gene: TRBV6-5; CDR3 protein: CASIQNNEQFF
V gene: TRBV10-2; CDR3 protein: CASSDGVRPGTF
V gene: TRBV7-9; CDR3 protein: CASSPGPDQPQHF
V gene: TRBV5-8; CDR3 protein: CASRPKPGTGAHNEQFF
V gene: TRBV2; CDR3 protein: CASSDIAGYNEQFF
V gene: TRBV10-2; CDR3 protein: CASSESTWREVYEQYF
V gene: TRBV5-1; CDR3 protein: CASSYTSGTRPGELFF
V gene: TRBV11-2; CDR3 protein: CASSTRLITSGETQYF